Sequencing of this TCR beta chain was carried out in a study of molecular identifiers for immune sequencing clone quantification. Study findings and constraints: Highly expanded clone sizes could be underestimated through barcode sharing by identical TCR molecules. A single cell's spiked Jurkat TCR RNA was reportedly detectable among 900,000 to 1,000,000 naive cells.

TCRdb fed the PCR reads into MiXCR, producing one record per CDR3 protein. The sample shows over 100,000 distinct CDR3 sequences, 30% to 35% of them seen only once. This clonotype came up a few times. Its cognate antigen is unknown. Sorted naive CD8 T cells, about 17,000 to 1,000,000, were sequenced from 10%, 30% or 50% RNA. Sorting captured naive CD8 T cells as CD8+CD4-CCR7+CD45RA+. V was pared by 5 bases and J by 1 base, with 21 bases between. This CDR3 is 18 amino acids long. Germline CDR1 and CDR2: SEHNR and FQNEAQ (reference sequence). This receptor was obtained from a human donor in good health. Some libraries in this study had Jurkat cell RNA spiked in. The sample taken for sequencing was naive CD8+ T cells from blood, with Jurkat cell RNA spiked in. Indicated subset: FACS-sorted CD8+CD4-CCR7+CD45RA+ naive T cells. This sequence joins TRBV7-9 and TRBJ2-4; D ambiguous. The CDR3 DNA follows: TGTGCCAGCAGCCAAGGATTGAGTCTTACGAGGGCCAAAAACATTCAGTACTTC. This translates into CASSQGLSLTRAKNIQYF.